The next 7 T cell receptor beta chains were all read from a single sample in a study of shared clonotypes between healthy human individuals. Method: immunoSEQ multiplex PCR; TCRdb's copy keeps in-frame clones and lacks some. The data show 2 million to 2.5 million clones, with just over 90% seen just once and 0.39% held by the top ten. The sequenced sample was naive CD4+ T cells from PBMCs. Subset: CD45RA+ positively selected. These receptors all stem from a man between 18 and 35 years old in good health. Some clones in this sample may be carry-over from other donors' samples.

This chain links TRBV27 with TRBJ2-5; TRBD2 might be the D (6 bases). The V and J ends lost 2 bases and 7 bases respectively, with 8 bases between them. CDR3 length equals 12 residues. Germline loops: CDR1 MNHEY, CDR2 SMNVEV (reference sequence). The CDR3 here is CASSLGTGTQYF. Written as DNA, the CDR3 is TGTGCCAGCAGTTTAGGGACTGGGACCCAGTACTTC.

V is TRBV11-2 and J is TRBJ1-4; the D is unclear. The CDR3 extends over 14 amino acids. Between the trimmed V and J ends, which lost 2 bases and 3 bases, there was a span of 7 bases. The germline gives CDR1 SGHAT, CDR2 FQNNGV. CDR3 amino acids: CASSLPRANEKLFF. Here the CDR3 DNA reads TGTGCCAGCAGCTTACCTAGGGCTAATGAAAAACTGTTTTTT.

The rearrangement joins TRBV9 to TRBJ2-3, with no clear D. The germline V gene encodes CDR1 SGDLS and CDR2 YYNGEE. This CDR3 has 13 amino acids. V lost 1 base to trimming and J lost 5 bases, with 8 bases between them. The CDR3 nucleotides read TGTGCCAGCAGCGTACGCCCTCTAGATACGCAGTATTTT. This gives the protein CASSVRPLDTQYF.

CDR3: CASSQEYYGVPNEQFF. The CDR3 DNA reads as TGCGCCAGCAGCCAAGAATATTACGGGGTCCCCAATGAGCAGTTCTTC. This chain links TRBV4-3 with TRBJ2-1, with TRBD2 as a possible D gene (5 bases). Germline V gene lookup returns CDR1 LGHNA and CDR2 YSLEER. This CDR3 has 16 amino acids. V was trimmed by 0 bases and J by 6 bases, leaving 15 bases between them.

The chain is built from TRBV27 and TRBJ2-5; 7 nucleotides agree with TRBD2. This CDR3 has 12 residues. Trimming at V came to 2 bases and at J to 9 bases, leaving 3 bases not matched to a gene. The germline gives CDR1 MNHEY, CDR2 SMNVEV (reference sequence). The CDR3 DNA reads as TGTGCCAGCAGTTTAAGAGCGGGGCCCCAGTACTTC. Its protein is CASSLRAGPQYF.

This rearrangement joins TRBV5-1 to TRBJ2-1; D unclear. This CDR3 contains 16 residues. CDR1 is SGHRS and CDR2 is YFSETQ in the germline V gene. The V gene lost 0 bases and the J gene lost 3 bases, with 13 bases spanning the gap. CDR3 sequence (DNA): TGCGCCAGCAGCTTGGAGGGCAGGCCGATCTACAATGAGCAGTTCTTC. Translation: CASSLEGRPIYNEQFF.

In DNA form, the CDR3 reads TGTGCCAGCAGCGTGGGCCTCCCCCTAACTGGAAACACCATATATTTT. It yields the protein CASSVGLPLTGNTIYF. V usage is TRBV9 and J usage is TRBJ1-3; D remains ambiguous. Germline V gene data show CDR1 as SGDLS and CDR2 as YYNGEE. V lost 2 bases and J 2 bases, leaving 14 bases between the germline ends. This CDR3 is built from 16 residues. The whole variable domain, remainder taken from reference TRBV9 and TRBJ1-3, is DSGVTQTPKHLITATGQRVTLRCSPRSGDLSVYWYQQSLDQGLQFLIQYYNGEERAKGNILERFSAQQFPDLHSELNLSSLELGDSALYFCASSVGLPLTGNTIYFGEGSWLTVV.